Sequencing of this T cell receptor beta chain was carried out in a study of blood T cell repertoires in COVID-19. Study information: Sites in the United States, Italy and Spain provided acute and convalescent COVID-19 samples. PBMCs, B-cell-depleted T cells, or T cells provided the cDNA or gDNA that made up the material.

Germline V CDR1 and CDR2: MNHEY, SMNVEV (reference sequence). The CDR3 has 15 residues. Germline trimming cut 5 bases from V and 5 bases from J; bases unmatched to any gene: 10. A Seattle source enrolled patients during active infection and followed them longitudinally. In the original processing: Reference gene primers were amplified, and this amplification served to estimate nucleated cell counts. TCRdb's table, derived via immunoSEQ multiplex PCR, lists solely in-frame clones and lacks some. V and J calls and clone size are those listed in that table; D and trimming were worked out from the DNA. Altogether over 150,000 clones are present, about 85% being singletons, with the ten largest covering 0.63%.

The sequence derives from a man in his fifties or sixties with COVID-19, enrolled during active disease. The gene calls are TRBV27 and TRBJ2-5, with 8 bases aligning to TRBD1. Sequencing was done on a sample of peripheral blood. This CDR3 reads CASSPWTGSRETQYF. CDR3 DNA: TGTGCCAGCAGTCCCTGGACAGGGAGTAGGGAGACCCAGTACTTC.